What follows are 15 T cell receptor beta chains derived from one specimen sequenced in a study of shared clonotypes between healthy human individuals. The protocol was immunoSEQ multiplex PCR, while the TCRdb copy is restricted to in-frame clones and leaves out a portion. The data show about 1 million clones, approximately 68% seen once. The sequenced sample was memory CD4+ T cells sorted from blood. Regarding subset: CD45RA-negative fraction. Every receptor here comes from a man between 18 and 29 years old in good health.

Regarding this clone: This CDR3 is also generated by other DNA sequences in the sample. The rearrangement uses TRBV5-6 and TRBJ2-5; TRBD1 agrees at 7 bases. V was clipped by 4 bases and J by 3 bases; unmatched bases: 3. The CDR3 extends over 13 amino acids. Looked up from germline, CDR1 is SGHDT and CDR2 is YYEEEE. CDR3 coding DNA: TGTGCCAGCAGCAGAGACAGGGAAGAGACCCAGTACTTC. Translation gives CASSRDREETQYF.

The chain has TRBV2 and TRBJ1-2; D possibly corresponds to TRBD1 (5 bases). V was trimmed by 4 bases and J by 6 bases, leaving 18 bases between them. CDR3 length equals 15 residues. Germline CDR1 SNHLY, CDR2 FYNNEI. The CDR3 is CASSAQRPGGDGYTF. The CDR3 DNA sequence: TGTGCCAGCAGTGCTCAACGACCGGGGGGGGATGGCTACACCTTC.

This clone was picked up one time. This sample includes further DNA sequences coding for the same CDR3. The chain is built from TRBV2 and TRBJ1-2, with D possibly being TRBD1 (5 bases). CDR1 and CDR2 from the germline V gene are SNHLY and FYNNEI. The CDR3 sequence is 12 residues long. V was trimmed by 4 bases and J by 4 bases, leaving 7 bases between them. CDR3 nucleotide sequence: TGTGCCAGCAGTGGGCAGGGCTATGGCTACACCTTC. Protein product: CASSGQGYGYTF.

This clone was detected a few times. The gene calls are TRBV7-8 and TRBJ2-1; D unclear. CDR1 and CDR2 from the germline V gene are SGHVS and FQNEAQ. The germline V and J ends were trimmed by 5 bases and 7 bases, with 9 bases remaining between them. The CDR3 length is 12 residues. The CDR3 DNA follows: TGTGCCAGCAGCGTACGGTTGAATGAGCAGTTCTTC. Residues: CASSVRLNEQFF.

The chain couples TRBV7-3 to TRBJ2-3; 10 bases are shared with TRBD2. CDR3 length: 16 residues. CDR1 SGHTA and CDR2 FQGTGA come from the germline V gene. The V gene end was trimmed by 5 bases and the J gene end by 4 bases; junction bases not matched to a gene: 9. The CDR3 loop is CASSQRAGGPPDTQYF. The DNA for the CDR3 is TGTGCCAGCAGCCAAAGAGCGGGGGGGCCGCCAGATACGCAGTATTTT.

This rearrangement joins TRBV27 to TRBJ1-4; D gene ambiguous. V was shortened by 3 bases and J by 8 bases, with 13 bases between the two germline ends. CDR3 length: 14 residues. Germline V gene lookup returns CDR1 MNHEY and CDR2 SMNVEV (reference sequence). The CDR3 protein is CASSLAGLREKLFF. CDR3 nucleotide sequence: TGTGCCAGCAGTTTGGCGGGGTTACGAGAAAAACTGTTTTTT.

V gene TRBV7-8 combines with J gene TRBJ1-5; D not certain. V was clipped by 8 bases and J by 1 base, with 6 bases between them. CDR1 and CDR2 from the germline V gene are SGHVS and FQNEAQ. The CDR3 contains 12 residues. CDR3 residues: CASGRSNQPQHF. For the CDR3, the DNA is TGTGCCAGCGGGCGGAGCAATCAGCCCCAGCATTTT.

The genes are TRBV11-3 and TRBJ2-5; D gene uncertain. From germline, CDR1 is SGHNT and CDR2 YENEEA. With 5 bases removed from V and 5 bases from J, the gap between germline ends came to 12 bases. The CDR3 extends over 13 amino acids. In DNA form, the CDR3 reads TGTGCCAGCAGCCCCGACATTCGGGAGACCCAGTACTTC. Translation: CASSPDIRETQYF.

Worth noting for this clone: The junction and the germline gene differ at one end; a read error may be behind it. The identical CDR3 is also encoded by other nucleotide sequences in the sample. The CDR3 reads CASSPPGTARETQYF. CDR3 coding DNA: TGCGCCAGCTCACCCCCCGGGACAGCGAGGGAGACCCAGTACTTC. The rearrangement joins TRBV18 to TRBJ2-5; TRBD1 agrees at 7 bases. Germline CDR1 KGHSH, CDR2 LQKENI. The CDR3 consists of 15 residues.

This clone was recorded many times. The CDR3 DNA sequence: TGTGCCAGCAAGACACTAGCGGGGGACTACGAGCAGTACTTC. It yields the protein CASKTLAGDYEQYF. The V gene is TRBV7-2, the J gene TRBJ2-7; 11 nucleotides align to TRBD2. The V gene's germline CDR1 is SGHTA and CDR2 FQGNSA. V lost 7 bases, J lost 3 bases, and 5 bases stayed unmatched. The CDR3 runs to 14 residues.

The CDR3 sequence is CASSLGLAVLAYTDTQYF. The DNA for the CDR3 is TGTGCCAGCAGCTTAGGACTAGCGGTTTTAGCGTACACAGATACGCAGTATTTT. V gene TRBV7-2 combines with J gene TRBJ2-3; 9 positions match TRBD2. Germline lookup yields CDR1 SGHTA and CDR2 FQGNSA. The junction had 10 bases not matched to a gene; V was cut back by 1 base and J by 2 bases. The CDR3 has 18 residues. Variable domain in full (rest from reference TRBV7-2 and TRBJ2-3): GAGVSQSPSNKVTEKGKDVELRCDPISGHTALYWYRQSLGQGLEFLIYFQGNSAPDKSGLPSDRFSAERTGGSVSTLTIQRTQQEDSAVYLCASSLGLAVLAYTDTQYFGPGTRLTVL.

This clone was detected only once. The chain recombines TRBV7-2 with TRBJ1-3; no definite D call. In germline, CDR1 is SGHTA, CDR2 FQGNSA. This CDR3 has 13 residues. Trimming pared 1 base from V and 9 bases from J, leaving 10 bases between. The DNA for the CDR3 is TGTGCCAGCAGCTTAGGGGCCTACGGCACCATATATTTT. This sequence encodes CASSLGAYGTIYF.

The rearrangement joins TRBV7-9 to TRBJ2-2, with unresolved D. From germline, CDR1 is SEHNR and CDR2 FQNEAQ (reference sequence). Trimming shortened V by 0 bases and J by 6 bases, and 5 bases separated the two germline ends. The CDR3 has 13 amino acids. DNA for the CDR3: TGTGCCAGCAGCTTAGCGGGCGCCGGGGAGCTGTTTTTT. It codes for CASSLAGAGELFF.

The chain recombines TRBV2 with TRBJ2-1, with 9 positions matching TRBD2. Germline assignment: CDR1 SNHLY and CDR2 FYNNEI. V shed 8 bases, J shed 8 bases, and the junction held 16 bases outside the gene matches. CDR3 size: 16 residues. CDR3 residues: CASGTVRGRAIHEQFF. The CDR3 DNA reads TGTGCCAGCGGTACTGTCCGCGGGAGGGCCATACATGAGCAGTTCTTC.

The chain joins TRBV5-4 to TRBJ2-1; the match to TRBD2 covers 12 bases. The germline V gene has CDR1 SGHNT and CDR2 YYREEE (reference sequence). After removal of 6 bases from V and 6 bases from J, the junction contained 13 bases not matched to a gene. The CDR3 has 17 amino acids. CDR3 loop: CASTPEGGLAGTNEQFF. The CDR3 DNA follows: TGTGCCAGCACCCCGGAAGGTGGACTAGCGGGAACCAATGAGCAGTTCTTC. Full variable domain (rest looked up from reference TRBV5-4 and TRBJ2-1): ETGVTQSPTHLIKTRGQQVTLRCSSQSGHNTVSWYQQALGQGPQFIFQYYREEENGRGNFPPRFSGLQFPNYSSELNVNALELDDSALYLCASTPEGGLAGTNEQFFGPGTRLTVL.